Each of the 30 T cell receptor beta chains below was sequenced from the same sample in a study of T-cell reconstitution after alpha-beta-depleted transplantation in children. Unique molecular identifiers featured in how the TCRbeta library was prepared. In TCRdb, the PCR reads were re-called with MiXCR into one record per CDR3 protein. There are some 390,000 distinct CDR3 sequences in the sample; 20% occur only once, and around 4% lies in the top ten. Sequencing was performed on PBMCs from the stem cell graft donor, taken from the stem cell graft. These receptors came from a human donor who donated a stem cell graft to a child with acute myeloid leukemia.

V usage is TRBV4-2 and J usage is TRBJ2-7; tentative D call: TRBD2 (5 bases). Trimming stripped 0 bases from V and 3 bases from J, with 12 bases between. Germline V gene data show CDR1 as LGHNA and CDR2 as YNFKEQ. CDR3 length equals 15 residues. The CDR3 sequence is CASSQDRTGNYEQYF. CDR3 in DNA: TGTGCCAGCAGCCAAGATCGGACGGGGAACTACGAGCAGTACTTC.

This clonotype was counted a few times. CDR3 bases: TGTGCCAGCAGTCCCAGGGGGACAGCTCAAGAGACCCAGTACTTC. It is translated as CASSPRGTAQETQYF. This chain uses TRBV27 with TRBJ2-5; 7 bases map to TRBD1. Germline V lookup: CDR1 MNHEY, CDR2 SMNVEV (reference sequence). V lost 5 bases, J lost 2 bases, and 8 bases stayed unmatched. CDR3 length: 15 amino acids.

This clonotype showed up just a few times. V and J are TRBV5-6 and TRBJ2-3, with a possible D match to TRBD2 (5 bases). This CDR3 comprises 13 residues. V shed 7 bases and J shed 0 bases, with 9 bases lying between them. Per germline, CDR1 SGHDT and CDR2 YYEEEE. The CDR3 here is CASGRLSTDTQYF. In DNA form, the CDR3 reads TGTGCCAGCGGTCGACTAAGCACAGATACGCAGTATTTT.

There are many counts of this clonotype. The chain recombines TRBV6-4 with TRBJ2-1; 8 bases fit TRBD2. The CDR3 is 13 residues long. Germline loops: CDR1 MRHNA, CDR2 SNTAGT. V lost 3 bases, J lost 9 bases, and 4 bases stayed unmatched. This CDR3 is CASSELAVGEQFF. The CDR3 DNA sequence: TGTGCCAGCAGTGAACTAGCGGTAGGTGAGCAGTTCTTC.

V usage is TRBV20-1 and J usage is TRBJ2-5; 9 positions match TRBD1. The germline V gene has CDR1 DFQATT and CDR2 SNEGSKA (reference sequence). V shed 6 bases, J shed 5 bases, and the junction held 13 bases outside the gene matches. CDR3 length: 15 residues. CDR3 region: CSAPPAPDRGETQYF. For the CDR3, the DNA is TGCAGTGCCCCCCCCGCTCCGGACAGGGGTGAGACCCAGTACTTC.

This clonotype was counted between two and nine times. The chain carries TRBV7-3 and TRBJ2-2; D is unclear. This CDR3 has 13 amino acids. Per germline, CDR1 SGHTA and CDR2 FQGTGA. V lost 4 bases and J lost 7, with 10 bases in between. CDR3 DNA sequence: TGTGCCAGCAGCTCCTGGTCGCGCGGGGAGCTGTTTTTT. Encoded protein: CASSSWSRGELFF.

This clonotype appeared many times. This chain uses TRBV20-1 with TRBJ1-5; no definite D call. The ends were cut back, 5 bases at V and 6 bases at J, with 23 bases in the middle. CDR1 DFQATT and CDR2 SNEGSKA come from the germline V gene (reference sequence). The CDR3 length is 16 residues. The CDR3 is CSARDSFGSGSQPQHF. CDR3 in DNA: TGCAGTGCTCGCGACTCCTTTGGATCCGGGAGTCAGCCCCAGCATTTT.

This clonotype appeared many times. The CDR3: CASSSLLAGPTYNEQFF. The CDR3 DNA reads as TGTGCCAGCAGCTCCCTACTAGCGGGACCTACCTACAATGAGCAGTTCTTC. J is TRBJ2-1 and V is TRBV5-5, with TRBD2 matching over 10 bases. The CDR3 loop spans 17 amino acids. CDR1 and CDR2 (germline): SGHKS, YYEKEE (reference sequence). J gave up 2 bases and V 3 bases, and 8 bases lay outside the gene matches.

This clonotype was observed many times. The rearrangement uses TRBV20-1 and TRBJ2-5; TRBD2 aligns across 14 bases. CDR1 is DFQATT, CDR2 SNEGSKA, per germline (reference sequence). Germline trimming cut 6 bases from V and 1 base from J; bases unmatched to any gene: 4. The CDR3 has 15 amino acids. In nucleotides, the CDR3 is TGCAGTGCAGGGACTAGCGGGAGATCCCAAGAGACCCAGTACTTC. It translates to CSAGTSGRSQETQYF.

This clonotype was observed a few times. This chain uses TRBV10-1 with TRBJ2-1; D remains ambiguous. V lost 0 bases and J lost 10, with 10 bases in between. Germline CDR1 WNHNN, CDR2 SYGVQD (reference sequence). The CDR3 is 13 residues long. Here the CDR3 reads CASSESAAREQFF. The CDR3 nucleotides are TGCGCCAGCAGTGAGTCAGCCGCACGGGAGCAGTTCTTC.

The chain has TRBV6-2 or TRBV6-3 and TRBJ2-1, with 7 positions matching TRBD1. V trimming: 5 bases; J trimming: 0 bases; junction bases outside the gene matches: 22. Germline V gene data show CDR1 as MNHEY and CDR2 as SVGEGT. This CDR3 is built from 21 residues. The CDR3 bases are TGTGCCAGCAGTCGGCTTTTTGAGATGTGGATACAGGGGAGCTCCTACAATGAGCAGTTCTTC. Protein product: CASSRLFEMWIQGSSYNEQFF.

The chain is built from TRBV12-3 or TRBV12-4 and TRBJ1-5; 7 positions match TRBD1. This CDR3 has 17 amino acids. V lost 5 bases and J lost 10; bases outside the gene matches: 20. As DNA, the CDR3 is TGTGCCAGCAGTGGATCCAAGCAAACAGGGGCCCCGGATCCCCAGCATTTT. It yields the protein CASSGSKQTGAPDPQHF.

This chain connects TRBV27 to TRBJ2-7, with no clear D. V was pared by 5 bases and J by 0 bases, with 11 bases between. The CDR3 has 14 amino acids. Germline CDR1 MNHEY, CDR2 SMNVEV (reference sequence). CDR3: CASSPGASSYEQYF. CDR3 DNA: TGTGCCAGCAGTCCTGGCGCCAGCTCCTACGAGCAGTACTTC.

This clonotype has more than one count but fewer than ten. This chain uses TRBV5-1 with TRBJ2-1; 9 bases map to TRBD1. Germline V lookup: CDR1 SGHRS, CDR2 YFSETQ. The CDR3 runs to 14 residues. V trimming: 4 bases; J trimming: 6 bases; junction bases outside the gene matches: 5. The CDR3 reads CASSVPGQGNEQFF. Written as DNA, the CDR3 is TGCGCCAGCAGCGTCCCGGGACAGGGCAATGAGCAGTTCTTC. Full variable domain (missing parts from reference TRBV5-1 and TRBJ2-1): KAGVTQTPRYLIKTRGQQVTLSCSPISGHRSVSWYQQTPGQGLQFLFEYFSETQRNKGNFPGRFSGRQFSNSRSEMNVSTLELGDSALYLCASSVPGQGNEQFFGPGTRLTVL.

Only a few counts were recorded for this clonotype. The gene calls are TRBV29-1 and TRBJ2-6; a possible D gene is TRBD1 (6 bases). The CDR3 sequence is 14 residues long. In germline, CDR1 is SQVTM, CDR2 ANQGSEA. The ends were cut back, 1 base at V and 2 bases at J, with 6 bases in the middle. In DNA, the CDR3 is TGCAGCGTTGAAGCAGGGGCTGGGGCCAACGTCCTGACTTTC. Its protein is CSVEAGAGANVLTF.

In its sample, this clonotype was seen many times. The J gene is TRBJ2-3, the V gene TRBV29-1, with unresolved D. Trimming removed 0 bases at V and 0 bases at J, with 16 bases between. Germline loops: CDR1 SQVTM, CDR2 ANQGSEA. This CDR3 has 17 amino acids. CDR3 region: CSVEDSGRHTSTDTQYF. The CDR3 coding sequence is TGCAGCGTTGAAGATTCAGGACGGCACACTAGCACAGATACGCAGTATTTT.

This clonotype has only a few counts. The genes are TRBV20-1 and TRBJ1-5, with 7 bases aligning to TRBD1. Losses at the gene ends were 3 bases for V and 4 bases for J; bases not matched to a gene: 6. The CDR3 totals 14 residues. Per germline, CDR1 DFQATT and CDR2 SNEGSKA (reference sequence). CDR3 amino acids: CSASLTGKNQPQHF. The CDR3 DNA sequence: TGCAGTGCTAGCTTGACAGGGAAAAATCAGCCCCAGCATTTT.

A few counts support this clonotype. The CDR3 is CASSAGTADTQYF. The DNA for the CDR3 is TGTGCCAGCAGCGCCGGGACCGCAGATACGCAGTATTTT. This chain uses TRBV9 with TRBJ2-3; either TRBD1 or TRBD2 may fit D (5 bases each). The V gene's germline CDR1 is SGDLS and CDR2 YYNGEE. Trimming took off 3 bases at V and 4 bases at J, with 9 bases between the two ends. The CDR3 consists of 13 residues.

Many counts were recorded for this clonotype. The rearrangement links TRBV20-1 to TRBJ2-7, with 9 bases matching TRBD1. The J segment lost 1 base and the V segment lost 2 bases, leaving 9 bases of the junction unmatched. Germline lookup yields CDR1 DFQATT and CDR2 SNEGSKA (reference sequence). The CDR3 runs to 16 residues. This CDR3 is CSARNPGTGKSYEQYF. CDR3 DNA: TGCAGTGCTAGAAACCCGGGGACAGGGAAATCCTACGAGCAGTACTTC.

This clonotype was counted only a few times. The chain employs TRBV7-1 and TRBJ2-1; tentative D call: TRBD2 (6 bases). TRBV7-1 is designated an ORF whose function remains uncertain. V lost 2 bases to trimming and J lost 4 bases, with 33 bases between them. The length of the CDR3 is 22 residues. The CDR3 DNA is TGTGCCAGCAGCTCACCCCTCTTGCGTAGCGGAGGTCCCAAGACGATTTACAATGAGCAGTTCTTC. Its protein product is CASSSPLLRSGGPKTIYNEQFF.

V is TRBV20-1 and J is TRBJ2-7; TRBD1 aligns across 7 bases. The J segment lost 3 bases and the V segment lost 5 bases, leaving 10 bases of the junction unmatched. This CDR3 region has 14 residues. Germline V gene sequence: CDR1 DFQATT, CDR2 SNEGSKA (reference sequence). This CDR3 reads CSAATGLVDYEQYF. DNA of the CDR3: TGCAGTGCTGCGACAGGGTTGGTCGACTACGAGCAGTACTTC.

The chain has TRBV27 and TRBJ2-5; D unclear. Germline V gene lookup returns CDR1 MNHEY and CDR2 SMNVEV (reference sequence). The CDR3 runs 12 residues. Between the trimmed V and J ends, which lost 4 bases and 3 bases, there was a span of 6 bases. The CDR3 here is CASSYPKETQYF. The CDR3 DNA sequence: TGTGCCAGCAGTTACCCGAAAGAGACCCAGTACTTC.

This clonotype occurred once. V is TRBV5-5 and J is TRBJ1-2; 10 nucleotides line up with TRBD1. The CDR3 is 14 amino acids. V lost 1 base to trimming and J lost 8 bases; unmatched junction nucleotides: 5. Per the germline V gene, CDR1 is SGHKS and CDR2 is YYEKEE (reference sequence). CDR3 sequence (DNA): TGTGCCAGCAGCTTGTATGGACAGGGGGAGGGCTACACCTTC. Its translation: CASSLYGQGEGYTF.

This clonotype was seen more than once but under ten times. CDR3 DNA: TGTGCCAGCAGCCAAGAAGACAGGCCACAAGAGACCCAGTACTTC. Encoded protein: CASSQEDRPQETQYF. This chain uses TRBV3-1 with TRBJ2-5; maybe TRBD1 (6 bases). Trimming pared 0 bases from V and 2 bases from J, leaving 10 bases between. CDR1 LGHDT and CDR2 YNNKEL come from the germline V gene (reference sequence). This CDR3 region has 15 residues.

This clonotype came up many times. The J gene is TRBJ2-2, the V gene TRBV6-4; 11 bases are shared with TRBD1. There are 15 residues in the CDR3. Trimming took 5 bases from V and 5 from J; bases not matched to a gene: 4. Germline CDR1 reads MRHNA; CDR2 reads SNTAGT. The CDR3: CASSIGQGATGELFF. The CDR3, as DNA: TGTGCCAGCAGTATCGGACAGGGGGCGACCGGGGAGCTGTTTTTT.

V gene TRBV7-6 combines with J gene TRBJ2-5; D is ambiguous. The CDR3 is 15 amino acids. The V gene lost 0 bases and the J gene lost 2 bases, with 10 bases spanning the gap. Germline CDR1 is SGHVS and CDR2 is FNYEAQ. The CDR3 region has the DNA TGTGCCAGCAGCTTAGCCAAGACCACTCAAGAGACCCAGTACTTC. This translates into CASSLAKTTQETQYF.

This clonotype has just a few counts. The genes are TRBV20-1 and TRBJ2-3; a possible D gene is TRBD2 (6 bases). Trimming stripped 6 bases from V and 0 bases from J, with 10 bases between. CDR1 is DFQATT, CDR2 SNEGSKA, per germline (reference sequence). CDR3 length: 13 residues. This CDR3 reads CSAGRESTDTQYF. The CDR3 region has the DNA TGCAGTGCAGGGCGGGAAAGCACAGATACGCAGTATTTT.

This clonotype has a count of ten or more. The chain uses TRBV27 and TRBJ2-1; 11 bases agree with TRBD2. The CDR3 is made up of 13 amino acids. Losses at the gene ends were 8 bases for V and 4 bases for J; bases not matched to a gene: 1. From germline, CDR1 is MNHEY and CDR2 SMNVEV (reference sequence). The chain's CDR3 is CASGTSGYNEQFF. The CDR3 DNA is TGTGCCAGCGGGACTAGCGGTTACAATGAGCAGTTCTTC.

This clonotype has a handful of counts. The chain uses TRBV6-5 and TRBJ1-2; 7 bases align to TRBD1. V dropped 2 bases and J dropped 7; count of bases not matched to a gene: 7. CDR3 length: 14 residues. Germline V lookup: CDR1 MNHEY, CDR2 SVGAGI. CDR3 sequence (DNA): TGTGCCAGCAGTTACGCGGACAGGAAGGCTGGCTACACCTTC. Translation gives CASSYADRKAGYTF.

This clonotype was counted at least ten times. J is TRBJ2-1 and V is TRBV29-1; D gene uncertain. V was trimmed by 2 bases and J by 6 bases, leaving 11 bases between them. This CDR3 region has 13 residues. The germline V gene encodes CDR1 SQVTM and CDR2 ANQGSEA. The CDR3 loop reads CSVEWITGNEQFF. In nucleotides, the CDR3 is TGCAGCGTTGAATGGATAACGGGCAATGAGCAGTTCTTC.